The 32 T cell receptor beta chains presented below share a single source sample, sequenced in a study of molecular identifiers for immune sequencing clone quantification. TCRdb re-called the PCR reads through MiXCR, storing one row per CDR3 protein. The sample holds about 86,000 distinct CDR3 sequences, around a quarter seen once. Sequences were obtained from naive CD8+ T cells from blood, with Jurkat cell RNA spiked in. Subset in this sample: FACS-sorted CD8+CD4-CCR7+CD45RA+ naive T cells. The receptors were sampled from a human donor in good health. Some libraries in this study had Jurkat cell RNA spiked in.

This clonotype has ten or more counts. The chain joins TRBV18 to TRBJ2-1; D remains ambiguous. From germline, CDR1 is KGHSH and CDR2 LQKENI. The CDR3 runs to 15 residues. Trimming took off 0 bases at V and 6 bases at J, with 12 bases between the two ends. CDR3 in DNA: TGTGCCAGCTCACCACCTTTTGGAGACCCCAATGAGCAGTTCTTC. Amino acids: CASSPPFGDPNEQFF.

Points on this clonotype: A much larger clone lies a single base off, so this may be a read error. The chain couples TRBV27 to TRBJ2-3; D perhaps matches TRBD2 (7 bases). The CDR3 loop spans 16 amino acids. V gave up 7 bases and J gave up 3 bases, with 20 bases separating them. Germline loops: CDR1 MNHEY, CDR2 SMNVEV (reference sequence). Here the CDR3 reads CASTPLARGPTDTQYF. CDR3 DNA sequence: TGTGCCAGCACCCCACTAGCGCGGGGGCCTACAGATACGCAGTATTTT.

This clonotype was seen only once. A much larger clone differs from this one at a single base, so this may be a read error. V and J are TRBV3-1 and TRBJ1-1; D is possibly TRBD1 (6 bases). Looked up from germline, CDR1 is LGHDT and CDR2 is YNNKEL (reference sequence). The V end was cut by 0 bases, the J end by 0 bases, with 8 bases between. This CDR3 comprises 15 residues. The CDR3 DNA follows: TGTGCCAGCAGCCAAGAGGAGGGGGTGAACACTGAAGCTTTCTTT. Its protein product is CASSQEEGVNTEAFF.

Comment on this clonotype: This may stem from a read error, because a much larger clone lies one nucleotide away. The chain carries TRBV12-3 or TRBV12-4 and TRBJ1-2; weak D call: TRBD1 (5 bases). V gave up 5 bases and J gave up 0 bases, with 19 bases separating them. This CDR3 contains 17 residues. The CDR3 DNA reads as TGTGCCAGCAGTCCGAGGGGTATGAGAAAAGCTAACTATGGCTACACCTTC. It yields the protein CASSPRGMRKANYGYTF.

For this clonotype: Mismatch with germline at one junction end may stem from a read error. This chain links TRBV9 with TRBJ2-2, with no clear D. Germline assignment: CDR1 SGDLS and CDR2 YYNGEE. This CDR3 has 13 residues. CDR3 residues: CAGSVLNTGELFF. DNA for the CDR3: TGTGCCGGCAGCGTTCTAAACACCGGGGAGCTGTTTTTT.

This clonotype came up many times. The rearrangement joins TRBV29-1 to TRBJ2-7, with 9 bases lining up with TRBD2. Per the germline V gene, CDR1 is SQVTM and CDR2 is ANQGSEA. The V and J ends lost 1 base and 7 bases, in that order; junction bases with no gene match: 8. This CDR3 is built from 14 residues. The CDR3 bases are TGCAGCGTTGAAGCTCTAGCGGGAAATAGAGAGCAGTACTTC. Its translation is CSVEALAGNREQYF.

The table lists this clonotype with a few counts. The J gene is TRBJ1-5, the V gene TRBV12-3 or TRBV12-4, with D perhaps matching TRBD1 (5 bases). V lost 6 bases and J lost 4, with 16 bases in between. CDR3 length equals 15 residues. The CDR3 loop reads CASSLLPGLNQPQHF. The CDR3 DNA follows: TGTGCCAGCAGCCTCCTGCCGGGACTAAATCAGCCCCAGCATTTT.

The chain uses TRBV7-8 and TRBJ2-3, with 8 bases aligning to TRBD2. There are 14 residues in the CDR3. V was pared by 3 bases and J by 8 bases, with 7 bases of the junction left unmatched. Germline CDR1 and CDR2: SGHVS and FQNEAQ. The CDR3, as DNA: TGTGCCAGCAGCTTCGGGGGGGCGGGGGTTACGCAGTATTTT. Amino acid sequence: CASSFGGAGVTQYF.

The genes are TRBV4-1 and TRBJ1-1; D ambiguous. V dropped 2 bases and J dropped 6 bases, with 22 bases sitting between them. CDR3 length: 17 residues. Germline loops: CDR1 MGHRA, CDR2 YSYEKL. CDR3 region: CASSQRLPDPNRPEAFF. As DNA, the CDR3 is TGCGCCAGCAGCCAAAGACTACCGGACCCGAACCGGCCTGAAGCTTTCTTT.

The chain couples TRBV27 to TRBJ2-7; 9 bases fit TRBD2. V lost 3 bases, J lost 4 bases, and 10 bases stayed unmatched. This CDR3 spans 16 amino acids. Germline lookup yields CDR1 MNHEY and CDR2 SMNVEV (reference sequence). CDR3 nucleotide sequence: TGTGCCAGCAGTTTTCAAGGTGCGCGGGGGGGTTACGAGCAGTACTTC. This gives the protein CASSFQGARGGYEQYF.

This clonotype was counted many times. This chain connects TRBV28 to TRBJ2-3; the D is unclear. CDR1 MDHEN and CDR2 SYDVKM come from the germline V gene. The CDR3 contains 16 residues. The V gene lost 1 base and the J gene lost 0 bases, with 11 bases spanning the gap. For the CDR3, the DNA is TGTGCCAGCAGTTTATTCCAGTCAAAGAGCACAGATACGCAGTATTTT. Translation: CASSLFQSKSTDTQYF.

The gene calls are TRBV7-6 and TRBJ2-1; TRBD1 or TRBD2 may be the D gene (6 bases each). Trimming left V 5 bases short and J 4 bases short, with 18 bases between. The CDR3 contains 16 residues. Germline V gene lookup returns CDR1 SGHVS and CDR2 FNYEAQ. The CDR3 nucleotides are TGTGCCAGCAGCCCTGGAGGGGGGCCCCCTTACAATGAGCAGTTCTTC. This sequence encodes CASSPGGGPPYNEQFF. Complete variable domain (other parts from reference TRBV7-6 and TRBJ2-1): GAGVSQSPRYKVTKRGQDVALRCDPISGHVSLYWYRQALGQGPEFLTYFNYEAQQDKSGLPNDRFSAERPEGSISTLTIQRTEQRDSAMYRCASSPGGGPPYNEQFFGPGTRLTVL.

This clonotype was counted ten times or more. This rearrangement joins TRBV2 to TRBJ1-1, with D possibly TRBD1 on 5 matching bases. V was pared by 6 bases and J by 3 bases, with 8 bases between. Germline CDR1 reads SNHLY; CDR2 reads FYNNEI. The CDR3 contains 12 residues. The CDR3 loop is CASRSGHTEAFF. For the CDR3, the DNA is TGTGCCAGCAGATCAGGGCACACTGAAGCTTTCTTT.

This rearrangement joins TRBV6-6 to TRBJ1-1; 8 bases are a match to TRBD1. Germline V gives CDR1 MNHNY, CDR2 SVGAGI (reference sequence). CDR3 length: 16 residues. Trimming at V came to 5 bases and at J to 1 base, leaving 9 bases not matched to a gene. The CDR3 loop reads CASSPQGAASNTEAFF. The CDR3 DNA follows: TGTGCCAGCAGTCCCCAGGGGGCTGCGTCGAACACTGAAGCTTTCTTT.

Written as DNA, the CDR3 is TGCGCCAGCAGCCACGGGACGACCTACGAGCAGTACTTC. It yields the protein CASSHGTTYEQYF. The chain employs TRBV4-3 and TRBJ2-7; D is possibly TRBD1 or TRBD2 (5 bases each). The CDR3 has 13 amino acids. Germline CDR1 reads LGHNA; CDR2 reads YSLEER. The ends were cut back, 3 bases at V and 2 bases at J, with 8 bases in the middle.

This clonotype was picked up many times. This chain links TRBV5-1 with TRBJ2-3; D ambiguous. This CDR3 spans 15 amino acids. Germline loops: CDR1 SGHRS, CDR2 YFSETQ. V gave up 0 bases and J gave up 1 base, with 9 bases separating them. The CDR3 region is CASSLAFDGTDTQYF. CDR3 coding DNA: TGCGCCAGCAGCTTGGCCTTTGACGGCACAGATACGCAGTATTTT.

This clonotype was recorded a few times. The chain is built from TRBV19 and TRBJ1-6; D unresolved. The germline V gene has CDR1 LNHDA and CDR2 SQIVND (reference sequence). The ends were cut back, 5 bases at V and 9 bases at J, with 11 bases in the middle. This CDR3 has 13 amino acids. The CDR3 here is CASSPGVSSPLHF. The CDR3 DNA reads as TGTGCCAGTAGTCCCGGGGTGAGTTCACCCCTCCACTTT.

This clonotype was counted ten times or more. The CDR3 region has the DNA TGTGCCAGCAGCAGACTCCTCTCTGATACGCAGTATTTT. Its translation is CASSRLLSDTQYF. V and J are TRBV6-2 or TRBV6-3 and TRBJ2-3, with D hard to call. Deletions cut 6 bases from V and 6 bases from J, with 13 bases between. Germline loops: CDR1 MNHEY, CDR2 SVGEGT. This CDR3 spans 13 amino acids.

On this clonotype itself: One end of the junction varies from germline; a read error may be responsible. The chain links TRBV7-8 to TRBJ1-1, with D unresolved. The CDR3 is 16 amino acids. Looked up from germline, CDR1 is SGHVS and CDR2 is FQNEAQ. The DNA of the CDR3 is TGTGCCAGCAGCTTAGAAAAGGGCCAGATGAAGACTGAAGCTTTCTTT. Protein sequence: CASSLEKGQMKTEAFF.

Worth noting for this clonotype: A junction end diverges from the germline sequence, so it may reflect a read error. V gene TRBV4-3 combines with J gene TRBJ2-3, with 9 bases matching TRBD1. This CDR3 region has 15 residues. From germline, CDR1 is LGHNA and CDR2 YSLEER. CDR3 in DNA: TGCCCCAGCAGCCCAGGGACAGGGAGCACAGATACGCAGTATTTT. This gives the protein CPSSPGTGSTDTQYF.

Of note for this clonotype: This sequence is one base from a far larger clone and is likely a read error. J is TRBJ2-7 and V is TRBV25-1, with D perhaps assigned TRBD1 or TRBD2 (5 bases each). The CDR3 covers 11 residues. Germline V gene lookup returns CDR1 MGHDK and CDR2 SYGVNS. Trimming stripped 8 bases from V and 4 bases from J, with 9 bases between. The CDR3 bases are TGTGCCAGCGGGACGGTGTACGAGCAGTACTTC. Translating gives CASGTVYEQYF.

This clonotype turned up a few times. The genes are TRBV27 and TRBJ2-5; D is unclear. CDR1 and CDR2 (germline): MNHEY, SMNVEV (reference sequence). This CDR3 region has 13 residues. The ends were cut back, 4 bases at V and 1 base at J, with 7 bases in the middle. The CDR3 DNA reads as TGTGCCAGCAGTTCACTGGGCCAAGAGACCCAGTACTTC. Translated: CASSSLGQETQYF.

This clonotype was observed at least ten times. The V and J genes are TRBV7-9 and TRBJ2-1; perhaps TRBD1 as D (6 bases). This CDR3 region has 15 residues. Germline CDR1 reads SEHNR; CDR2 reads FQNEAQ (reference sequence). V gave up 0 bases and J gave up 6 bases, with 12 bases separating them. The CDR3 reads CASSLAQGIANEQFF. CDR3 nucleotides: TGTGCCAGCAGCTTAGCCCAGGGGATTGCCAATGAGCAGTTCTTC. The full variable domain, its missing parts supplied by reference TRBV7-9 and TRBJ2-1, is DTGVSQNPRHKITKRGQNVTFRCDPISEHNRLYWYRQTLGQGPEFLTYFQNEAQLEKSRLLSDRFSAERPKGSFSTLEIQRTEQGDSAMYLCASSLAQGIANEQFFGPGTRLTVL.

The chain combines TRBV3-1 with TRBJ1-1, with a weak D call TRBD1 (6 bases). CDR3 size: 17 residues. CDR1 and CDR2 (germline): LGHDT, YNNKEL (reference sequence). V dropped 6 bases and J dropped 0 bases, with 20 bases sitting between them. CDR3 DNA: TGTGCCAGCAGTCAAAAAGGGGGGGCCCACTTGAACACTGAAGCTTTCTTT. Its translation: CASSQKGGAHLNTEAFF.

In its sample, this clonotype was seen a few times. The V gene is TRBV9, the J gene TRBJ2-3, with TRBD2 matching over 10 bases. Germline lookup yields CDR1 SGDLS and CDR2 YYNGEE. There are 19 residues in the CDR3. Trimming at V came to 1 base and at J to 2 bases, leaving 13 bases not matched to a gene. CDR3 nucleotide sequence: TGTGCCAGCAGCGTATCGCTCGCGGCTAGCGGGAGCCCCACAGATACGCAGTATTTT. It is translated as CASSVSLAASGSPTDTQYF.

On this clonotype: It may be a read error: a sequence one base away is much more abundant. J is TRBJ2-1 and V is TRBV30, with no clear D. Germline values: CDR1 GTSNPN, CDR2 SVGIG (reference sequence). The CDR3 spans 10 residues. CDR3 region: CAWSVREQLF. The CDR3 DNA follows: TGTGCCTGGAGTGTGCGTGAGCAGCTCTTC.

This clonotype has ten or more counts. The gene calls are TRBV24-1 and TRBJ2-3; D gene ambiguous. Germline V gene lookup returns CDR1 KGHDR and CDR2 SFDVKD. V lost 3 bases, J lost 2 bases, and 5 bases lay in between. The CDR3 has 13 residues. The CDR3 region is CATSDPFTDTQYF. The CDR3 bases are TGTGCCACCAGTGATCCGTTCACAGATACGCAGTATTTT.

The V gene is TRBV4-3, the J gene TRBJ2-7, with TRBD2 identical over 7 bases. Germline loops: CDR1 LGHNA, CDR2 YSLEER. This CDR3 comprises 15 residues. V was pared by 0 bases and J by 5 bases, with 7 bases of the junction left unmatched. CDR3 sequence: CASSQEWGLLNEQYF. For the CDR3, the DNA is TGCGCCAGCAGCCAAGAGTGGGGACTACTGAACGAGCAGTACTTC.

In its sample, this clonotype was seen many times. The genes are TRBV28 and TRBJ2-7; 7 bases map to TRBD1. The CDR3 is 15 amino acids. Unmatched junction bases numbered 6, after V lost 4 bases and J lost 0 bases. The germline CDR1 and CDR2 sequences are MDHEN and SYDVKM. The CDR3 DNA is TGTGCCAGCAGTTCCGGACAGGCGAGCTCCTACGAGCAGTACTTC. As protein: CASSSGQASSYEQYF.

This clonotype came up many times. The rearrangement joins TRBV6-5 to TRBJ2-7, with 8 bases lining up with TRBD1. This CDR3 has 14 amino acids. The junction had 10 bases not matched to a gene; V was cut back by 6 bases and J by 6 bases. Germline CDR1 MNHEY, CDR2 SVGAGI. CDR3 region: CASRYGQGLGEQYF. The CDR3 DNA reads TGTGCCAGCAGATATGGACAGGGCCTGGGCGAGCAGTACTTC.

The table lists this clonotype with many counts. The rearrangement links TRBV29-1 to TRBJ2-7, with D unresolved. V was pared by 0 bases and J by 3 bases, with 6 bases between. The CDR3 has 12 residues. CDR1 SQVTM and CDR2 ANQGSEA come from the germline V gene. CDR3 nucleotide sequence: TGCAGCGTTGAAGAAGGCAGCTACGAGCAGTACTTC. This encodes CSVEEGSYEQYF.

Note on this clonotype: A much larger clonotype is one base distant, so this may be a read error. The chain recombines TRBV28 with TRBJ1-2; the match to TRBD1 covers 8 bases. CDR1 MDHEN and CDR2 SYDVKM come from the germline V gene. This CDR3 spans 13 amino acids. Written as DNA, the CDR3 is TGTACCAGCAGTTCCAGGGGGCGTGACGGCTACACCTTC. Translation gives CTSSSRGRDGYTF.